This TCR beta chain was recovered during a study of blood T cell repertoires in COVID-19. Study-level background: COVID-19 samples, acute and convalescent, were from the United States, Italy and Spain. T cells, B-cell-depleted T cells, or PBMCs supplied cDNA or gDNA.

Seattle's cohort entered during active infection and was followed longitudinally. Germline V gene data show CDR1 as PRHDT and CDR2 as FYEKMQ (reference sequence). V lost 5 bases and J lost 9; bases outside the gene matches: 8. The CDR3 runs 15 residues. Original data processing: Scientists estimated how many nucleated cells there were by amplifying reference gene primers. The protocol was immunoSEQ multiplex PCR, while the TCRdb copy is restricted to in-frame clones and leaves out a portion. V, J and clone size are taken as reported in that table, and D and trimming were inferred from the DNA itself. The sample records over 450,000 clones, around nine tenths being singletons.

Sequenced input: peripheral blood. The gene calls are TRBV13 and TRBJ1-6; 9 bases align to TRBD1. This TCR was sampled from a woman between 45 and 65 years old with COVID-19, enrolled during active disease. The CDR3 coding sequence is TGTGCCAGCAGCCTCACGACAGGGGGAGGTTCACCCCTCCACTTT. It codes for CASSLTTGGGSPLHF.